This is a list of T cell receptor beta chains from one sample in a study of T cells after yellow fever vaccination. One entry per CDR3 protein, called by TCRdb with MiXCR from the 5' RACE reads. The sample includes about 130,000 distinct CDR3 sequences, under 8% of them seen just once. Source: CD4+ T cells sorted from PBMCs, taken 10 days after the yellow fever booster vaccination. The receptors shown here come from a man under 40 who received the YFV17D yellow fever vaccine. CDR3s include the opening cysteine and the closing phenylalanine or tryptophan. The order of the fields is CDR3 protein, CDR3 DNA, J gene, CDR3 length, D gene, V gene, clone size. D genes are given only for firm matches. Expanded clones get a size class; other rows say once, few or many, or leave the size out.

CDR3aa: CASSLLKNTEAFF
CDR3nt: TGTGCCAGCAGCTTACTAAAGAACACTGAAGCTTTCTTT
j_gene: TRBJ1-1
len: 13
d_gene: NA
v_gene: TRBV5-8
abundance: many

CDR3aa: CASSVQAGGNTGELFF
CDR3nt: TGTGCCAGCAGCGTACAAGCGGGAGGTAACACCGGGGAGCTGTTTTTT
j_gene: TRBJ2-2
len: 16
d_gene: TRBD2
v_gene: TRBV7-2
abundance: many

CDR3aa: CATSSPGGHEQFF
CDR3nt: TGTGCCACCAGCAGCCCCGGGGGGCATGAGCAGTTCTTC
j_gene: TRBJ2-1
len: 13
d_gene: NA
v_gene: TRBV15
abundance: many

CDR3aa: CASSWGGGVPSPLHF
CDR3nt: TGTGCCAGCAGCTGGGGTGGAGGGGTACCTTCACCCCTCCACTTT
j_gene: TRBJ1-6
len: 15
d_gene: NA
v_gene: TRBV5-5
abundance: many

CDR3aa: CASRSTQGGEQYF
CDR3nt: TGCGCCAGCAGATCTACCCAGGGGGGTGAGCAGTACTTC
j_gene: TRBJ2-7
len: 13
d_gene: NA
v_gene: TRBV5-1
abundance: many

CDR3aa: CASRLGGLYEQYF
CDR3nt: TGTGCCAGCAGGCTGGGAGGCCTTTACGAGCAGTACTTC
j_gene: TRBJ2-7
len: 13
d_gene: NA
v_gene: TRBV12-3/TRBV12-4
abundance: many

CDR3aa: CASSQNREVAYEQYF
CDR3nt: TGCGCCAGCAGCCAAAACCGAGAAGTGGCCTACGAGCAGTACTTC
j_gene: TRBJ2-7
len: 15
d_gene: NA
v_gene: TRBV4-3
abundance: many

CDR3aa: CASSASGASTTQYF
CDR3nt: TGTGCTAGCAGCGCGTCTGGCGCCTCGACTACGCAGTATTTT
j_gene: TRBJ2-3
len: 14
d_gene: NA
v_gene: TRBV7-7
abundance: NA

CDR3aa: CAWSVPGSTSTDTQYF
CDR3nt: TGTGCCTGGAGTGTACCTGGGTCTACTAGCACAGATACGCAGTATTTT
j_gene: TRBJ2-3
len: 16
d_gene: NA
v_gene: TRBV30
abundance: many

CDR3aa: CSVAGAFGPVNEQFF
CDR3nt: TGCAGCGTTGCTGGCGCTTTCGGGCCGGTGAATGAGCAGTTCTTC
j_gene: TRBJ2-1
len: 15
d_gene: NA
v_gene: TRBV29-1
abundance: NA

CDR3aa: CASRPIAGAIVETQYF
CDR3nt: TGTGCCAGCAGACCAATAGCGGGAGCGATTGTGGAGACCCAGTACTTC
j_gene: TRBJ2-5
len: 16
d_gene: NA
v_gene: TRBV21-1
abundance: many

CDR3aa: CSAPGLAGAETQYF
CDR3nt: TGCAGTGCCCCGGGACTAGCGGGAGCTGAGACCCAGTACTTC
j_gene: TRBJ2-5
len: 14
d_gene: TRBD2
v_gene: TRBV20-1
abundance: many

CDR3aa: CASSRGTLNTEAFF
CDR3nt: TGTGCCAGCAGCCGTGGGACCTTGAACACTGAAGCTTTCTTT
j_gene: TRBJ1-1
len: 14
d_gene: NA
v_gene: TRBV3-1
abundance: many

CDR3aa: CASSAFLAGVGEQYF
CDR3nt: TGTGCCAGCAGCGCTTTTCTAGCGGGAGTGGGCGAGCAGTACTTC
j_gene: TRBJ2-7
len: 15
d_gene: TRBD2
v_gene: TRBV7-2
abundance: few

CDR3aa: CASSLVGGTQYF
CDR3nt: TGTGCCAGCAGTTTAGTCGGTGGGACCCAGTACTTC
j_gene: TRBJ2-5
len: 12
d_gene: NA
v_gene: TRBV12-3/TRBV12-4
abundance: many

CDR3aa: CSVKVNSNQPQHF
CDR3nt: TGCAGCGTTAAAGTCAATAGCAATCAGCCCCAGCATTTT
j_gene: TRBJ1-5
len: 13
d_gene: NA
v_gene: TRBV29-1
abundance: many

CDR3aa: CASSLLGDYNEQFF
CDR3nt: TGTGCCAGCAGTCTCCTTGGAGACTACAATGAGCAGTTCTTC
j_gene: TRBJ2-1
len: 14
d_gene: NA
v_gene: TRBV28
abundance: many

CDR3aa: CASSHTSTSNYGYTF
CDR3nt: TGTGCCAGCAGCCATACCTCCACCTCTAACTATGGCTACACCTTC
j_gene: TRBJ1-2
len: 15
d_gene: NA
v_gene: TRBV5-5
abundance: many

CDR3aa: CASSLRGEADTQYF
CDR3nt: TGTGCCAGCAGCTTACGGGGGGAGGCAGATACGCAGTATTTT
j_gene: TRBJ2-3
len: 14
d_gene: TRBD2
v_gene: TRBV7-2
abundance: NA

CDR3aa: CSARNLAGYNEQFF
CDR3nt: TGCAGTGCTAGAAACCTAGCGGGCTACAATGAGCAGTTCTTC
j_gene: TRBJ2-1
len: 14
d_gene: TRBD2
v_gene: TRBV20-1
abundance: many

CDR3aa: CASRRTELYGYTF
CDR3nt: TGTGCCAGCAGGAGGACGGAACTCTATGGCTACACCTTC
j_gene: TRBJ1-2
len: 13
d_gene: NA
v_gene: TRBV6-1
abundance: many

CDR3aa: CSASPPSGRGRDEQYF
CDR3nt: TGCAGTGCTAGTCCTCCTAGCGGGAGGGGTAGGGACGAGCAGTACTTC
j_gene: TRBJ2-7
len: 16
d_gene: TRBD2
v_gene: TRBV20-1
abundance: many

CDR3aa: CASSSSGAGVTEQYF
CDR3nt: TGTGCCAGCAGCTCGAGTGGGGCGGGAGTCACCGAGCAGTACTTC
j_gene: TRBJ2-7
len: 15
d_gene: TRBD2
v_gene: TRBV7-2
abundance: few

CDR3aa: CASIQTSSGSVEQYF
CDR3nt: TGTGCCAGCATTCAGACTAGTTCGGGGTCGGTGGAGCAGTACTTC
j_gene: TRBJ2-7
len: 15
d_gene: NA
v_gene: TRBV28
abundance: many

CDR3aa: CASSPQTANTEAFF
CDR3nt: TGTGCCAGCAGCCCGCAGACAGCGAACACTGAAGCTTTCTTT
j_gene: TRBJ1-1
len: 14
d_gene: NA
v_gene: TRBV9
abundance: many

CDR3aa: CASSLIIRTSGIKFIDEQFF
CDR3nt: TGTGCCAGCAGCTTAATTATTCGGACTAGCGGGATAAAATTTATCGATGAGCAGTTCTTC
j_gene: TRBJ2-1
len: 20
d_gene: TRBD2
v_gene: TRBV7-8
abundance: many

CDR3aa: CASSPKTGRDQPQHF
CDR3nt: TGTGCCAGCTCACCAAAGACAGGGAGAGATCAGCCCCAGCATTTT
j_gene: TRBJ1-5
len: 15
d_gene: TRBD1
v_gene: TRBV18
abundance: NA

CDR3aa: CSVVGLRVDEQYF
CDR3nt: TGCAGCGTTGTGGGTTTACGGGTAGACGAGCAGTACTTC
j_gene: TRBJ2-7
len: 13
d_gene: NA
v_gene: TRBV29-1
abundance: many